This TCR beta chain was captured by sequencing in a study of T-cell reconstitution after alpha-beta-depleted transplantation in children. The table lists this clonotype with a few counts. Its antigen is unknown. Library preparation (for TCRbeta) was performed with unique molecular identifiers. One entry per CDR3 protein results from TCRdb running MiXCR on the PCR reads. The data hold roughly 310,000 distinct CDR3 sequences, with over 20% observed a single time. General observations from the study: Several hundred expanded graft clones reportedly gave rise to the alpha-beta T cells present about two months after transplant. Newly produced T cells mostly accounted for T-cell counts and diversity one year post-transplant.

Trimming removed 0 bases from V and 4 bases from J, with 15 bases in between. This CDR3 region has 16 residues. Looked up from germline, CDR1 is SEHNR and CDR2 is FQNEAQ (reference sequence). This clonotype was sampled from a male patient under 18 who had a stem cell transplant for acute lymphoblastic leukemia, so the T cells may come from the graft donor. This rearrangement joins TRBV7-9 to TRBJ1-2; possible D gene TRBD1, 5 bases. Specimen: PBMCs, mostly from graft donor cells, collected 180 days after TCRalphabeta/CD19-depleted stem cell transplant. The CDR3 coding sequence is TGTGCCAGCAGCTTAGCCGTCAGGGAGATGGTCTATGGCTACACCTTC. It translates to CASSLAVREMVYGYTF.